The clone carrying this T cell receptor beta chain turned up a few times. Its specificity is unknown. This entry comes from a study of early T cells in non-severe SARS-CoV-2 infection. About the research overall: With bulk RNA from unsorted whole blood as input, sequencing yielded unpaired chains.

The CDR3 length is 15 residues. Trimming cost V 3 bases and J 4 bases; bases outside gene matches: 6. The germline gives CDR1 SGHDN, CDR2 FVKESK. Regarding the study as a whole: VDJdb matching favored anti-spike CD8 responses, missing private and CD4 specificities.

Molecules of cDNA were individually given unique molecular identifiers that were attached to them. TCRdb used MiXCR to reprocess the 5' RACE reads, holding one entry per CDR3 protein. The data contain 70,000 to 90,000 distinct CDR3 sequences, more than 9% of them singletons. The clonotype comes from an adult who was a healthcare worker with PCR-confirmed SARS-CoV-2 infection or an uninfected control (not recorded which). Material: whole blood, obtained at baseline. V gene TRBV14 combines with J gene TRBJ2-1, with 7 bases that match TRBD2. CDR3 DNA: TGTGCCAGCAGCCATCTGCGGGAGCCATACAATGAGCAGTTCTTC. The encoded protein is CASSHLREPYNEQFF.